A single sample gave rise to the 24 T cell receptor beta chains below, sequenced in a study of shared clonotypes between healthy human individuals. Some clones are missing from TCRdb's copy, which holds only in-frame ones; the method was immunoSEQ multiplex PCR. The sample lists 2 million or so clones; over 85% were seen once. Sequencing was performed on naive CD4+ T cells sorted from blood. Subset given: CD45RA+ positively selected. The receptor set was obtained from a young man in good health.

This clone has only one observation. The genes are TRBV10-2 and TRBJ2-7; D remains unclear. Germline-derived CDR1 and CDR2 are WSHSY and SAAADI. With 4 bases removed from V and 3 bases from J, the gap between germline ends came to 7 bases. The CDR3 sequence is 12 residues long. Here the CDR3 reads CASSGDFYEQYF. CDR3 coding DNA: TGCGCCAGCAGTGGTGATTTCTACGAGCAGTACTTC.

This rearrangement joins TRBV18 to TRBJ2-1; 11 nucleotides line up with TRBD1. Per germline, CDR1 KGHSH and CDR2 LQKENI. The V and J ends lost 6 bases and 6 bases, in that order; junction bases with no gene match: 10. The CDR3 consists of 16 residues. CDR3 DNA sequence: TGTGCCAGCTCGCTTTCCGGGACAGGGGGTAGCAATGAGCAGTTCTTC. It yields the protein CASSLSGTGGSNEQFF.

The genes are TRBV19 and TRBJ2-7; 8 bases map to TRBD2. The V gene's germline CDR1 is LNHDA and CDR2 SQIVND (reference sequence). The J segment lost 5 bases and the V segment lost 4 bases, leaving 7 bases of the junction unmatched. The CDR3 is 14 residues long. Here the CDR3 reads CASSNPTSAHEQYF. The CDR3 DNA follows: TGTGCCAGTAGTAACCCGACTAGCGCCCACGAGCAGTACTTC. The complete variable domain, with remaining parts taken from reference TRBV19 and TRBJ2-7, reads DGGITQSPKYLFRKEGQNVTLSCEQNLNHDAMYWYRQDPGQGLRLIYYSQIVNDFQKGDIAEGYSVSREKKESFPLTVTSAQKNPTAFYLCASSNPTSAHEQYFGPGTRLTVT.

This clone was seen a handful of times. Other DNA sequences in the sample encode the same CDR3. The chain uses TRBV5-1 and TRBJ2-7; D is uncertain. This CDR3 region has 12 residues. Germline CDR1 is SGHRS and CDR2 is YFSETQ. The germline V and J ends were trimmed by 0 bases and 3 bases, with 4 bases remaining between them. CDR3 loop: CASSLDRYEQYF. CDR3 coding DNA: TGCGCCAGCAGCTTGGATCGCTACGAGCAGTACTTC. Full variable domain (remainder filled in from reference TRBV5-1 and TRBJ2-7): KAGVTQTPRYLIKTRGQQVTLSCSPISGHRSVSWYQQTPGQGLQFLFEYFSETQRNKGNFPGRFSGRQFSNSRSEMNVSTLELGDSALYLCASSLDRYEQYFGPGTRLTVT.

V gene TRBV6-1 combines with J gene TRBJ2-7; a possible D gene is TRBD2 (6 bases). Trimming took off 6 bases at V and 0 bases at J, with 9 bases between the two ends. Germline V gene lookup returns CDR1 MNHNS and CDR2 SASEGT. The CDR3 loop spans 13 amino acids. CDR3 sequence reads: CASRLTSSYEQYF. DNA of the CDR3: TGTGCCAGCAGGCTGACTAGCTCCTACGAGCAGTACTTC.

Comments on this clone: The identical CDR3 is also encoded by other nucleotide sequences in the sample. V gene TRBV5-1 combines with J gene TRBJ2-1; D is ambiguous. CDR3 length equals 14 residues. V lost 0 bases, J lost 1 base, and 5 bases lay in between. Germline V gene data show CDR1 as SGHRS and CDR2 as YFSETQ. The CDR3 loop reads CASSLGDSYNEQFF. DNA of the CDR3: TGCGCCAGCAGCTTGGGTGATTCCTACAATGAGCAGTTCTTC.

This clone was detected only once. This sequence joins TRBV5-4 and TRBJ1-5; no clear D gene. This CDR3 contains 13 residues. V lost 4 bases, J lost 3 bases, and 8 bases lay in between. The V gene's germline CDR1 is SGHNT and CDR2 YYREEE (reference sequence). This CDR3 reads CASSRGINQPQHF. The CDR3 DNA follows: TGTGCCAGCAGCCGAGGAATCAATCAGCCCCAGCATTTT.

In DNA form, the CDR3 reads TGTGCCAGTAGTATCCTGGACCGTGCAACTAATGAAAAACTGTTTTTT. It encodes CASSILDRATNEKLFF. The gene calls are TRBV19 and TRBJ1-4; D gene uncertain. Between the trimmed V and J ends, which lost 3 bases and 0 bases, there was a span of 11 bases. Germline CDR1 and CDR2: LNHDA and SQIVND (reference sequence). The CDR3 consists of 16 residues.

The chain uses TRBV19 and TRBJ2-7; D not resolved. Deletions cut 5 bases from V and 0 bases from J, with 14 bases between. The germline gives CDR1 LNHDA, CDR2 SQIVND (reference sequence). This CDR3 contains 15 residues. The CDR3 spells CASSPRAESSYEQYF. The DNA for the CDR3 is TGTGCCAGTAGTCCAAGGGCAGAGAGCTCCTACGAGCAGTACTTC.

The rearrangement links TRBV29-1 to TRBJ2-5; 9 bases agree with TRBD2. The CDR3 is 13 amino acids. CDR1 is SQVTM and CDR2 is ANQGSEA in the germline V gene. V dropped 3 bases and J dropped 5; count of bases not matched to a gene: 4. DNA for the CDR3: TGCAGCGTTGATGGCGGGGGGGCCGAGACCCAGTACTTC. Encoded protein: CSVDGGGAETQYF.

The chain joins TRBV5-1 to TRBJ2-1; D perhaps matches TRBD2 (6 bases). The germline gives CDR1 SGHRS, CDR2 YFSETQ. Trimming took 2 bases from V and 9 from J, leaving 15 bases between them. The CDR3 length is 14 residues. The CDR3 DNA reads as TGCGCCAGCAGCTTAGACGGACTATGGGTTGAGCAGTTCTTC. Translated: CASSLDGLWVEQFF.

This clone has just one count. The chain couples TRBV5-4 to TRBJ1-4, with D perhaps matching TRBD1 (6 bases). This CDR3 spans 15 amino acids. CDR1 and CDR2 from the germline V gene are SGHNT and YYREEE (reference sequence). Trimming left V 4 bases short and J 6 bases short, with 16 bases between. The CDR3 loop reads CASSVGMAGDEKLFF. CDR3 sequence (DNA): TGTGCCAGCAGCGTTGGGATGGCAGGGGATGAAAAACTGTTTTTT.

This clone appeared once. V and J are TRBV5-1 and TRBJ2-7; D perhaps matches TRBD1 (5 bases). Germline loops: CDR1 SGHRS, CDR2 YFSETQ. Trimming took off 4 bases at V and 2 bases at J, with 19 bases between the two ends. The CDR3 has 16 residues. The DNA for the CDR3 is TGCGCCAGCAGCCCCCGGACATTCGACAGTACCTACGAGCAGTACTTC. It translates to CASSPRTFDSTYEQYF.

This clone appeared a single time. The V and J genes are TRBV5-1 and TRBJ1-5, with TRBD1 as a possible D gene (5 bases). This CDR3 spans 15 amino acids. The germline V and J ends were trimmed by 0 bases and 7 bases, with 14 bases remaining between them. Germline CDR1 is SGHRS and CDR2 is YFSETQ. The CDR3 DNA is TGCGCCAGCAGCTTGGATGGGGGGATGAGCCAGCCCCAGCATTTT. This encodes CASSLDGGMSQPQHF.

The CDR3 is CASSLVAVSTDTQYF. The CDR3 coding sequence is TGCGCCAGCAGCTTGGTTGCGGTTAGCACAGATACGCAGTATTTT. The chain links TRBV5-1 to TRBJ2-3; D unresolved. Per the germline V gene, CDR1 is SGHRS and CDR2 is YFSETQ. V gave up 0 bases and J gave up 0 bases, with 8 bases separating them. The CDR3 is 15 amino acids.

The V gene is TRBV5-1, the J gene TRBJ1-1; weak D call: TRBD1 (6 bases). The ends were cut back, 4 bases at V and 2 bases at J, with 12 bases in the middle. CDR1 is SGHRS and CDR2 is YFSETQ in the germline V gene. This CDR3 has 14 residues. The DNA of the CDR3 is TGCGCCAGCAGCACTGAACAGGGCAACACTGAAGCTTTCTTT. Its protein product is CASSTEQGNTEAFF. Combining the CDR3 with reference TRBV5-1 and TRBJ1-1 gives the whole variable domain KAGVTQTPRYLIKTRGQQVTLSCSPISGHRSVSWYQQTPGQGLQFLFEYFSETQRNKGNFPGRFSGRQFSNSRSEMNVSTLELGDSALYLCASSTEQGNTEAFFGQGTRLTVV.

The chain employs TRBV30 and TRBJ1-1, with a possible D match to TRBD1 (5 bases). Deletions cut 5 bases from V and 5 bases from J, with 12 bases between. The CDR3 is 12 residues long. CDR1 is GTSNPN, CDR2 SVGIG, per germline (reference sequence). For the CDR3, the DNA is TGTGCCTGGGGGGGTGGGAAAACTGAAGCTTTCTTT. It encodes CAWGGGKTEAFF.

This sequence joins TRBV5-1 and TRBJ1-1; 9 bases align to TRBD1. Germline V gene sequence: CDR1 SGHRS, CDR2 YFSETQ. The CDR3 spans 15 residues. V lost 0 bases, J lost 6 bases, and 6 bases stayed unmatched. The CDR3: CASSLEGQGSPEAFF. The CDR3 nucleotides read TGCGCCAGCAGCTTGGAAGGACAGGGGAGTCCTGAAGCTTTCTTT.

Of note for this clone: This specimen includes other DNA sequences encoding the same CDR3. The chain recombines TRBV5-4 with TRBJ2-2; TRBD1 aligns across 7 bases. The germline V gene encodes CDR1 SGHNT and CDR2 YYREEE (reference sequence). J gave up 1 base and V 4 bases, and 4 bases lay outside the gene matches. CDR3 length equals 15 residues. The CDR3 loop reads CASSLGGLNTGELFF. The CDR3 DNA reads TGTGCCAGCAGCCTAGGGGGCCTGAACACCGGGGAGCTGTTTTTT.

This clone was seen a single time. The CDR3: CASSGGRGLPTGELFF. The CDR3 DNA sequence: TGTGCCAGCAGTGGAGGCAGGGGGCTTCCCACCGGGGAGCTGTTTTTT. V gene TRBV6-6 combines with J gene TRBJ2-2; 8 bases map to TRBD1. Germline V lookup: CDR1 MNHNY, CDR2 SVGAGI (reference sequence). The V gene end was trimmed by 5 bases and the J gene end by 4 bases; junction bases not matched to a gene: 9. The CDR3 spans 16 residues.

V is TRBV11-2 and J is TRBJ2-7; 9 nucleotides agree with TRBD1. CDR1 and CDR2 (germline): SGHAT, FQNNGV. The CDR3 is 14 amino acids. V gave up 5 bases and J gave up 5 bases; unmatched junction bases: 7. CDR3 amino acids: CASSEIRDRDEQYF. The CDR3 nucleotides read TGTGCCAGCAGCGAAATTCGGGACAGGGACGAGCAGTACTTC.

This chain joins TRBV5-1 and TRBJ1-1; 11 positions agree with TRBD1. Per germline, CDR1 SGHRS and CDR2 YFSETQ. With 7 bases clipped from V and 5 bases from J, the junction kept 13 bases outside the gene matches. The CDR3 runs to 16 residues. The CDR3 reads CASVGDGQGAGTEAFF. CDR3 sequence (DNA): TGCGCCAGCGTAGGGGATGGACAGGGGGCGGGTACTGAAGCTTTCTTT.

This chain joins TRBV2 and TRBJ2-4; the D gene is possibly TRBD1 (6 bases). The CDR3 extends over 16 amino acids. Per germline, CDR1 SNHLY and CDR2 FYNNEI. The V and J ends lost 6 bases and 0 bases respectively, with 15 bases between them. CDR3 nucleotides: TGTGCCAGCAGGGGGGACACTTCTCTAGCCAAAAACATTCAGTACTTC. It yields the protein CASRGDTSLAKNIQYF. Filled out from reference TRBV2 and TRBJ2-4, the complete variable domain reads EPEVTQTPSHQVTQMGQEVILRCVPISNHLYFYWYRQILGQKVEFLVSFYNNEISEKSEIFDDQFSVERPDGSNFTLKIRSTKLEDSAMYFCASRGDTSLAKNIQYFGAGTRLSVL.

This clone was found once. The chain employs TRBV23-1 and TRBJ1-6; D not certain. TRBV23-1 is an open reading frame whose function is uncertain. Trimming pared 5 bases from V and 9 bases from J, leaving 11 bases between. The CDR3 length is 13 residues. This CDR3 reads CASSARPSSPLHF. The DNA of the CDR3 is TGCGCCAGCAGTGCCCGGCCGAGTTCACCCCTCCACTTT.